These 23 T cell receptor beta chains were sequenced from one sample in a study of T cell responses to AZD1222 COVID-19 vaccine. Sequenced by immunoSEQ multiplex PCR; TCRdb stores in-frame clones only, minus some. In the table there are roughly 140,000 clones, 90% of which are singletons. The material sequenced was peripheral blood, taken on day 0 of AZD1222 vaccination. These receptors came from an adult in good health.

The rearrangement links TRBV19 to TRBJ1-2; unclear D gene. The germline V gene encodes CDR1 LNHDA and CDR2 SQIVND (reference sequence). Between the trimmed V and J ends, which lost 3 bases and 0 bases, there was a span of 11 bases. This CDR3 has 15 residues. The CDR3, as DNA: TGTGCCAGTAGTATTTTGACGCCCGCTAACTATGGCTACACCTTC. The encoded protein is CASSILTPANYGYTF.

The gene calls are TRBV30 and TRBJ1-2; D remains ambiguous. CDR1 and CDR2 from the germline V gene are GTSNPN and SVGIG (reference sequence). V was pared by 3 bases and J by 3 bases, with 11 bases between. CDR3 size: 13 residues. The CDR3 loop is CAWSGRQDYGYTF. As DNA, the CDR3 is TGTGCCTGGAGCGGCCGGCAGGACTATGGCTACACCTTC.

The chain uses TRBV5-1 and TRBJ2-1, with D tentatively TRBD2 (6 bases). The length of the CDR3 is 16 residues. V was cut by 1 base and J by 0 bases, with 11 bases left in between. The V gene's germline CDR1 is SGHRS and CDR2 YFSETQ. Written as DNA, the CDR3 is TGCGCCAGCAGCTTGCAGGGACTCGCCTCCTACAATGAGCAGTTCTTC. This encodes CASSLQGLASYNEQFF.

The chain employs TRBV2 and TRBJ2-7; D is undetermined. The CDR3 is made up of 11 amino acids. From germline, CDR1 is SNHLY and CDR2 FYNNEI. Trimming stripped 6 bases from V and 4 bases from J, with 7 bases between. The CDR3 nucleotides read TGTGCCAGCAGGGGATTTTACGAGCAGTACTTC. This translates into CASRGFYEQYF.

The chain employs TRBV18 and TRBJ2-7; tentatively, D is TRBD1 or TRBD2 (5 bases each). The length of the CDR3 is 15 residues. Germline V lookup: CDR1 KGHSH, CDR2 LQKENI. V lost 0 bases to trimming and J lost 3 bases, with 12 bases between them. CDR3 amino acids: CASSPPSGADYEQYF. In DNA, the CDR3 is TGTGCCAGCTCACCACCGTCCGGGGCGGACTACGAGCAGTACTTC.

The CDR3 spells CASSLSQGVSGELFF. In nucleotides, the CDR3 is TGCGCCAGCAGCTTGTCACAGGGGGTATCCGGGGAGCTGTTTTTT. The genes are TRBV5-1 and TRBJ2-2; 8 bases match TRBD1. V was pared by 1 base and J by 6 bases, with 5 bases of the junction left unmatched. The germline V gene encodes CDR1 SGHRS and CDR2 YFSETQ. The CDR3 is made up of 15 amino acids.

This clone was detected once. The chain links TRBV7-3 to TRBJ2-2; possible D gene TRBD1, 6 bases. V lost 4 bases and J 6 bases, leaving 12 bases between the germline ends. The germline gives CDR1 SGHTA, CDR2 FQGTGA. This CDR3 has 14 amino acids. CDR3 in amino acids: CASSSGTPAGELFF. The CDR3 DNA reads TGTGCCAGCAGCTCCGGGACACCCGCCGGGGAGCTGTTTTTT.

This clone was seen only once. The chain carries TRBV10-3 and TRBJ2-3; possibly TRBD1 or TRBD2 for D (5 bases each). There are 15 residues in the CDR3. CDR1 and CDR2 from the germline V gene are ENHRY and SYGVKD. The germline V and J ends were trimmed by 2 bases and 4 bases, with 13 bases remaining between them. DNA for the CDR3: TGTGCCATCAGTGAGGGGGGAGCTAGGTCAGATACGCAGTATTTT. Its translation: CAISEGGARSDTQYF.

The chain is built from TRBV6-5 and TRBJ2-7; a weak D match, TRBD1 (6 bases). Deletions cut 2 bases from V and 2 bases from J, with 10 bases between. Germline CDR1 MNHEY, CDR2 SVGAGI. There are 14 residues in the CDR3. The CDR3 here is CASSYRDKTYEQYF. CDR3 coding DNA: TGTGCCAGCAGTTACAGGGACAAAACCTACGAGCAGTACTTC.

This rearrangement joins TRBV13 to TRBJ1-1; D is possibly TRBD1 (5 bases). With 2 bases removed from V and 2 bases from J, the gap between germline ends came to 12 bases. Germline CDR1 reads PRHDT; CDR2 reads FYEKMQ (reference sequence). The CDR3 runs to 15 residues. The CDR3 is CASSLQGKLNTEAFF. CDR3 coding DNA: TGTGCCAGCAGCTTACAGGGTAAGCTTAACACTGAAGCTTTCTTT.

Only one count was recorded for this clone. This rearrangement joins TRBV19 to TRBJ2-5; TRBD2 might be the D (6 bases). The germline CDR1 and CDR2 sequences are LNHDA and SQIVND (reference sequence). CDR3 size: 14 residues. Trimming shortened V by 1 base and J by 7 bases, and 13 bases separated the two germline ends. CDR3 region: CASSIGSSGGTQYF. The CDR3 DNA sequence: TGTGCCAGTAGTATAGGGAGCTCCGGGGGGACCCAGTACTTC.

The gene calls are TRBV10-3 and TRBJ1-5; the match to TRBD1 covers 11 bases. Germline V gene lookup returns CDR1 ENHRY and CDR2 SYGVKD. Trimming at V came to 3 bases and at J to 2 bases, leaving 3 bases not matched to a gene. The CDR3 is 16 residues long. CDR3 loop: CAISDGDRGGNQPQHF. The CDR3 DNA is TGTGCCATCAGTGACGGGGACAGGGGGGGCAATCAGCCCCAGCATTTT.

The V and J genes are TRBV7-9 and TRBJ2-7, with D perhaps given as TRBD1 or TRBD2 (5 bases each). V lost 0 bases and J 1 base, leaving 19 bases between the germline ends. The CDR3 loop spans 18 amino acids. The germline V gene has CDR1 SEHNR and CDR2 FQNEAQ (reference sequence). CDR3 in DNA: TGTGCCAGCAGCTTAGCTACGGGATGGCGGCAGGGATCCTACGAGCAGTACTTC. This gives the protein CASSLATGWRQGSYEQYF.

This chain joins TRBV29-1 and TRBJ1-1; possible D gene TRBD1, 5 bases. Trimming shortened V by 0 bases and J by 11 bases, and 19 bases separated the two germline ends. Germline loops: CDR1 SQVTM, CDR2 ANQGSEA. This CDR3 region has 14 residues. CDR3 coding DNA: TGCAGCGTTGAAGATTCTGGCATGGGGCGCGCGGCTTTCTTT. Translating gives CSVEDSGMGRAAFF. Using reference TRBV29-1 and TRBJ1-1 for the parts outside the CDR3, the full variable domain is SAVISQKPSRDICQRGTSLTIQCQVDSQVTMMFWYRQQPGQSLTLIATANQGSEATYESGFVIDKFPISRPNLTFSTLTVSNMSPEDSSIYLCSVEDSGMGRAAFFGQGTRLTVV.

This chain uses TRBV12-3 or TRBV12-4 with TRBJ1-1, with D perhaps TRBD1 (5 bases). This CDR3 is 13 amino acids long. V lost 4 bases and J lost 1, with 7 bases in between. The CDR3 sequence is CASSSQGNTEAFF. CDR3 sequence (DNA): TGTGCCAGCAGTTCGCAGGGGAACACTGAAGCTTTCTTT.

This rearrangement joins TRBV19 to TRBJ2-3; 13 positions match TRBD2. CDR1 LNHDA and CDR2 SQIVND come from the germline V gene (reference sequence). This CDR3 is built from 17 residues. The V and J ends lost 5 bases and 3 bases, in that order; junction bases with no gene match: 8. This CDR3 is CASSFGLAGVVTDTQYF. Written as DNA, the CDR3 is TGTGCCAGTAGTTTCGGACTAGCGGGGGTGGTAACAGATACGCAGTATTTT.

V gene TRBV27 combines with J gene TRBJ1-2; D is unresolved. The V gene lost 8 bases and the J gene lost 6 bases, with 19 bases spanning the gap. Germline assignment: CDR1 MNHEY and CDR2 SMNVEV (reference sequence). The CDR3 loop spans 14 amino acids. CDR3 residues: CASRGSIRLDGYTF. CDR3 coding DNA: TGTGCCAGCCGTGGCTCCATTCGGTTAGATGGCTACACCTTC.

The chain employs TRBV9 and TRBJ1-2; the match to TRBD1 covers 8 bases. This CDR3 spans 15 amino acids. CDR1 is SGDLS, CDR2 YYNGEE, per germline. V gave up 2 bases and J gave up 5 bases; unmatched junction bases: 8. The CDR3 sequence is CASSVGTGRTYGYTF. As DNA, the CDR3 is TGTGCCAGCAGCGTTGGGACAGGCCGCACTTATGGCTACACCTTC.

The V call is TRBV2, the J call TRBJ1-1; D remains unclear. CDR3 length: 13 amino acids. V lost 3 bases and J 3 bases, leaving 8 bases between the germline ends. The germline V gene has CDR1 SNHLY and CDR2 FYNNEI. The CDR3 DNA follows: TGTGCCAGCAGTGACAGGATGGACACTGAAGCTTTCTTT. Protein: CASSDRMDTEAFF.

This clone was seen a single time. The V call is TRBV6-5, the J call TRBJ1-1; the D gene is possibly TRBD1 (5 bases). V lost 7 bases to trimming and J lost 1 base, with 13 bases between them. The length of the CDR3 is 14 residues. Germline V gene lookup returns CDR1 MNHEY and CDR2 SVGAGI. CDR3: CASNFRVGNTEAFF. In DNA, the CDR3 is TGTGCCAGCAATTTCAGGGTGGGGAACACTGAAGCTTTCTTT.

CDR3 DNA sequence: TGTGCCAGCAGCCCCCCGGGACTAGCGTACAATGAGCAGTTCTTC. Translating it yields CASSPPGLAYNEQFF. This sequence joins TRBV6-5 and TRBJ2-1; 10 positions match TRBD2. Germline values: CDR1 MNHEY, CDR2 SVGAGI. With 6 bases clipped from V and 4 bases from J, the junction kept 6 bases outside the gene matches. This CDR3 has 15 amino acids.

The V gene is TRBV5-1, the J gene TRBJ1-1; 7 positions match TRBD1. The CDR3 has 15 amino acids. V gave up 0 bases and J gave up 0 bases; unmatched junction bases: 2. Looked up from germline, CDR1 is SGHRS and CDR2 is YFSETQ. The CDR3 sequence is CASSLGGQMNTEAFF. CDR3 sequence (DNA): TGCGCCAGCAGCTTGGGGGGACAGATGAACACTGAAGCTTTCTTT.

CDR3 amino acids: CASSDSAELNTEAFF. In DNA, the CDR3 is TGTGCCAGCAGTGACTCAGCAGAGTTGAACACTGAAGCTTTCTTT. The J gene is TRBJ1-1, the V gene TRBV6-4; D not certain. V was trimmed by 0 bases and J by 0 bases, leaving 8 bases between them. The CDR3 runs to 15 residues. Per germline, CDR1 MRHNA and CDR2 SNTAGT.